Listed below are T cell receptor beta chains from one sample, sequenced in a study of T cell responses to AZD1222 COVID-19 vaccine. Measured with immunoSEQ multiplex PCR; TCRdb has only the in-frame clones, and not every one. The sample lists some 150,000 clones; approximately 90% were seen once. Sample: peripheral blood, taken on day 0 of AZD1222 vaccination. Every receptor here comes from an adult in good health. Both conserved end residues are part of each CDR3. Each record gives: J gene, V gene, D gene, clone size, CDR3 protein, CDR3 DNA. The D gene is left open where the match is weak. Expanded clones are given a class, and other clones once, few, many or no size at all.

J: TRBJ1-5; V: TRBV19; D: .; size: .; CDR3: CASSEVEGTQPQHF; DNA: TGTGCCAGTAGTGAGGTGGAGGGAACTCAGCCCCAGCATTTT
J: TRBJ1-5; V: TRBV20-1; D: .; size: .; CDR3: CSASNPSTANQPQHF; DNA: TGCAGTGCTAGTAACCCATCCACTGCCAATCAGCCCCAGCATTTT
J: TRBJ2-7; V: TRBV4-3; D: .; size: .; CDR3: CASSQSDWRGQYF; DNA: TGCGCCAGCAGCCAAAGCGATTGGCGGGGGCAGTACTTC
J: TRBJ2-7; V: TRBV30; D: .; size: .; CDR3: CAWTQHLSYEQYF; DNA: TGTGCCTGGACCCAGCACCTCTCCTACGAGCAGTACTTC
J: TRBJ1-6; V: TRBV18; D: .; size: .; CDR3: CASSPGNDSPLHF; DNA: TGTGCCAGCTCACCAGGGAATGATTCACCCCTCCACTTT
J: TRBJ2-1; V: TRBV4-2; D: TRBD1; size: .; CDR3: CASSQWDRSSYNEQFF; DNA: TGTGCCAGCAGCCAATGGGACAGGAGCTCCTACAATGAGCAGTTCTTC
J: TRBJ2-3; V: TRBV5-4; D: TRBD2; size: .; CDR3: CASSLPGIGGVDTQYF; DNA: TGTGCCAGCAGCTTGCCCGGGATCGGGGGGGTGGATACGCAGTATTTT
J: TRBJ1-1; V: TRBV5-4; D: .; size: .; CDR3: CASSLGLNRRLNTEAFF; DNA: TGTGCCAGCAGCTTGGGCCTGAACAGGCGATTGAACACTGAAGCTTTCTTT
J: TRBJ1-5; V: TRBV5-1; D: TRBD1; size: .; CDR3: CASSLDRGWNQPQHF; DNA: TGCGCCAGCAGCTTGGACAGGGGTTGGAATCAGCCCCAGCATTTT
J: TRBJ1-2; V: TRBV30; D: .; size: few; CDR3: CAWSEGPPGLNYGYTF; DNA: TGTGCCTGGAGTGAAGGGCCCCCAGGACTCAACTATGGCTACACCTTC
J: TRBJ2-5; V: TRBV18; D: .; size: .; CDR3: CASSPAGGGQETQYF; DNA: TGTGCCAGCTCACCAGCCGGGGGAGGCCAAGAGACCCAGTACTTC
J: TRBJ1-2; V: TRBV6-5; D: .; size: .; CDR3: CATVNYGYTF; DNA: TGTGCCACCGTGAACTATGGCTACACCTTC
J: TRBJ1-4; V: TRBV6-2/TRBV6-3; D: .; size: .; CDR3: CASSLPRDGEKLFF; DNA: TGTGCCAGCAGCCTCCCCCGAGACGGTGAAAAACTGTTTTTT
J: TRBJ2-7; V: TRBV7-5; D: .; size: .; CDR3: CVRSFLKQYF; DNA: TGTGTCAGAAGCTTTCTAAAGCAGTACTTC
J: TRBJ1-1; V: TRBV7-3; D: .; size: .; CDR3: CASSLNPPATEAFF; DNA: TGTGCCAGCAGCTTAAATCCGCCGGCGACTGAAGCTTTCTTT
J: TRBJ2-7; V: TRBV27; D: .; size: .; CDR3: CASSLGGDEQYF; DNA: TGTGCCAGCAGTTTGGGTGGGGACGAGCAGTACTTC
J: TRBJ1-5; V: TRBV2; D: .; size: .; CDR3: CASSAGINQPQHF; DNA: TGTGCCAGCAGTGCCGGGATCAATCAGCCCCAGCATTTT
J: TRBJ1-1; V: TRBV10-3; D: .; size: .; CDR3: CAISGGELNTEAFF; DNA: TGTGCCATCAGTGGGGGTGAGTTGAACACTGAAGCTTTCTTT
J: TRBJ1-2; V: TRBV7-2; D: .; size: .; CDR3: CASSLVWQQGYTF; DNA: TGTGCCAGCAGCTTAGTCTGGCAGCAGGGCTACACCTTC
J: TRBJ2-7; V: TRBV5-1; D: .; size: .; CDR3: CASSLGRFTSGYEQYF; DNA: TGCGCCAGCAGCTTGGGGAGATTTACAAGCGGCTACGAGCAGTACTTC
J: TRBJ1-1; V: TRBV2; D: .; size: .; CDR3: CASSPDGSFNTEAFF; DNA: TGTGCCAGCAGTCCGGACGGCTCCTTTAACACTGAAGCTTTCTTT
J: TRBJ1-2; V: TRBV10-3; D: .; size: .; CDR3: CAISESGGANGYTF; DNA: TGTGCCATCAGTGAGTCTGGGGGGGCAAATGGCTACACCTTC
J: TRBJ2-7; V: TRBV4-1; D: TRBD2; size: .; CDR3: CASSQAYRREDEQYF; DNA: TGCGCCAGCAGCCAGGCATACCGTCGGGAGGACGAGCAGTACTTC
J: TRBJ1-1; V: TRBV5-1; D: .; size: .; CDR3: CASSLTQITEAFF; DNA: TGCGCCAGCAGCTTAACTCAGATCACTGAAGCTTTCTTT
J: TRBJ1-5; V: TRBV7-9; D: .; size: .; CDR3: CASSLGSDGKGQPQHF; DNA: TGTGCCAGCAGCTTAGGCTCGGACGGAAAGGGGCAGCCCCAGCATTTT
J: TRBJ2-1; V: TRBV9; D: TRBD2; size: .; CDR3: CASSQTSGVNNEQFF; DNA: TGTGCCAGCAGCCAGACTAGCGGGGTAAACAATGAGCAGTTCTTC
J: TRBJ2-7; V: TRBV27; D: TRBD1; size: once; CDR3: CASSRTGAYEQYF; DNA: TGTGCCAGCAGTAGAACAGGGGCGTACGAGCAGTACTTC
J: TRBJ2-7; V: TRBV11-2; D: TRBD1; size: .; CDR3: CASSPRGVTGTGITHEQYF; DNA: TGTGCCAGCAGCCCTAGGGGGGTTACCGGGACAGGGATTACCCACGAGCAGTACTTC
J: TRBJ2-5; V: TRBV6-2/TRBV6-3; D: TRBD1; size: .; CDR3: CASSPPGQGLWETQYF; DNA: TGTGCCAGCAGTCCCCCGGGACAGGGTTTATGGGAGACCCAGTACTTC
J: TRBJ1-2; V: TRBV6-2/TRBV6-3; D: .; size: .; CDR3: CASSSQGRSGYTF; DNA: TGTGCCAGCAGTTCCCAGGGGCGTAGTGGCTACACCTTC
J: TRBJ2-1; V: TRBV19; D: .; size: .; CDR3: CASSVYLFSYNEQFF; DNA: TGTGCCAGTAGTGTTTACCTCTTCTCCTACAATGAGCAGTTCTTC
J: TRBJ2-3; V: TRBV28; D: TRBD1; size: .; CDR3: CASSSTGTGGPDTQYF; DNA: TGTGCCAGCAGTTCCACCGGGACAGGGGGCCCAGATACGCAGTATTTT
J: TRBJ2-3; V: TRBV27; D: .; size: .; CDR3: CASRMRGGLSTDTQYF; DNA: TGTGCCAGCAGGATGCGTGGGGGCCTTAGCACAGATACGCAGTATTTT
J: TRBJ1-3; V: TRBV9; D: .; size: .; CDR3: CASSPQASGNTIYF; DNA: TGTGCCAGCAGCCCCCAGGCCTCTGGAAACACCATATATTTT
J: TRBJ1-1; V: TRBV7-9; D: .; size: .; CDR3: CASSFPQGPNTEAFF; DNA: TGTGCCAGCAGCTTCCCGCAGGGCCCTAACACTGAAGCTTTCTTT
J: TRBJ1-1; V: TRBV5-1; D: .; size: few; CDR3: CASSSSGLPMNTEAFF; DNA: TGCGCCAGCAGCTCCTCAGGGCTCCCTATGAACACTGAAGCTTTCTTT
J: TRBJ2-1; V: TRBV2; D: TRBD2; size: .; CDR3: CASSVSGGDNEQFF; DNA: TGTGCCAGCAGTGTAAGCGGGGGGGACAATGAGCAGTTCTTC
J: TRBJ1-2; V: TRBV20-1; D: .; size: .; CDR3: CSASRLQFNYGYTF; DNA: TGCAGTGCTAGTCGGCTCCAGTTTAACTATGGCTACACCTTC
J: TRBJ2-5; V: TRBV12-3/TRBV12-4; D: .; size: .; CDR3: CASSFAGHETQYF; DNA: TGTGCCAGCAGTTTTGCCGGGCACGAGACCCAGTACTTC
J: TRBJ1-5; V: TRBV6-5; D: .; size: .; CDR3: CASSYSRSNQPQHF; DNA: TGTGCCAGCAGTTACTCAAGGAGCAATCAGCCCCAGCATTTT
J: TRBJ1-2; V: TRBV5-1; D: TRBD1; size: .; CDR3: CASSIDRGDYGYTF; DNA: TGCGCCAGCAGCATCGACAGGGGGGACTATGGCTACACCTTC
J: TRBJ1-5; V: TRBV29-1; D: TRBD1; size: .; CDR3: CSVGTGDQPQHF; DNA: TGCAGCGTGGGGACAGGAGATCAGCCCCAGCATTTT
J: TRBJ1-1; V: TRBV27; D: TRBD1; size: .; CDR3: CASSPSEGTGAPEAFF; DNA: TGTGCCAGCAGTCCATCCGAGGGGACAGGTGCCCCTGAAGCTTTCTTT
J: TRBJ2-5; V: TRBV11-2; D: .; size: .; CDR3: CASSSQDQETQYF; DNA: TGTGCCAGCAGCTCCCAAGACCAAGAGACCCAGTACTTC
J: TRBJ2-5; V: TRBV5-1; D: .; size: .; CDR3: CASSFSSPPETQYF; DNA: TGCGCCAGCAGCTTTTCCAGCCCCCCGGAGACCCAGTACTTC
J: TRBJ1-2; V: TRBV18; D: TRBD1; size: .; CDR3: CASSGTGDYGYTF; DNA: TGTGCCAGCTCGGGGACAGGGGACTATGGCTACACCTTC
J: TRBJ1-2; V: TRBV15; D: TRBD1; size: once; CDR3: CATSRATGGDGYTF; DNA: TGTGCCACCAGCAGGGCAACAGGGGGCGATGGCTACACCTTC
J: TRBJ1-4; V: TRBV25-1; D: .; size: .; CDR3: CASSAITEKLFF; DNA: TGTGCCAGCAGTGCAATCACTGAAAAACTGTTTTTT
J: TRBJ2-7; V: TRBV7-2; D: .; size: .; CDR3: CASSLTWEQYF; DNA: TGTGCCAGCAGCTTAACGTGGGAGCAGTACTTC
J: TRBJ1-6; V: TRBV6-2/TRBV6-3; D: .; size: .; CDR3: CASSYSSGGLSPLHF; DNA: TGTGCCAGCAGTTATTCGTCGGGGGGCCTTTCACCCCTCCACTTT
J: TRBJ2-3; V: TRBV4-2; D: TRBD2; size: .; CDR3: CASSQVGRGRDTDTQYF; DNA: TGTGCCAGCAGCCAAGTGGGGCGGGGGAGAGACACAGATACGCAGTATTTT
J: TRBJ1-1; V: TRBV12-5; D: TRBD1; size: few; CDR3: CASGLVSGGWTEAFF; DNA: TGTGCTAGTGGTTTGGTATCAGGGGGCTGGACTGAAGCTTTCTTT
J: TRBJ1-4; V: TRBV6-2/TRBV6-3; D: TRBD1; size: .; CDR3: CASSYTQGADLPNEKLFF; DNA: TGTGCCAGCAGTTATACTCAGGGGGCCGATTTACCTAATGAAAAACTGTTTTTT
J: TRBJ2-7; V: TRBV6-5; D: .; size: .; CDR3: CASRDTSSYEQYF; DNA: TGTGCCAGTCGGGACACTAGCTCCTACGAGCAGTACTTC
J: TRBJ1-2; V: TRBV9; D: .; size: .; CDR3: CASSKRTAGYTF; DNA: TGTGCCAGCAGCAAACGGACCGCCGGCTACACCTTC
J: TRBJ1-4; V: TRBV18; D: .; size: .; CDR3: CASSPPLLNEKLFF; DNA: TGTGCCAGCTCACCACCACTCCTTAATGAAAAACTGTTTTTT